This T cell receptor (beta chain) was obtained from a study of T cell responses to AZD1222 COVID-19 vaccine. After removal of 9 bases from V and 4 bases from J, the junction contained 10 bases not matched to a gene. Germline CDR1 reads KGHDR; CDR2 reads SFDVKD. The CDR3 has 15 amino acids. Findings and caveats of the study: Researchers report vaccine-associated CD4 TCRs spanning spike, with dominance at 160-218 and 743-854.

As concerns this clone: Its antigen is unknown.

Profiled with immunoSEQ multiplex PCR; TCRdb holds only in-frame clones, not every one. Of about 120,000 clones listed, approximately 93% are singletons. The TCR originated in an adult in good health. The chain is built from TRBV24-1 and TRBJ2-1, with TRBD2 matching over 8 bases. The sample consisted of peripheral blood, taken on day 0 of AZD1222 vaccination. This CDR3 reads CATAPTSGTYNEQFF. CDR3 coding DNA: TGTGCCACCGCACCCACTAGCGGAACTTACAATGAGCAGTTCTTC.